Below, 7 T cell receptor beta chains from the same sample are listed, as sequenced in a study of blood T cell repertoires in COVID-19. Profiled with immunoSEQ multiplex PCR; TCRdb holds only in-frame clones, not every one. The table includes 300,000 to 450,000 clones, 89% detected once. Input material: peripheral blood. The receptors stem from a woman under 40 with COVID-19, enrolled during active disease.

This sequence joins TRBV7-9 and TRBJ1-2, with D maybe TRBD1 (6 bases). V shed 5 bases and J shed 8 bases, with 18 bases lying between them. CDR3 size: 14 residues. From germline, CDR1 is SEHNR and CDR2 FQNEAQ (reference sequence). CDR3 DNA: TGTGCCAGCAGCCCCCGAGGGGGGGAAGGAGGCTACACCTTC. Translation gives CASSPRGGEGGYTF.

The V and J genes are TRBV6-4 and TRBJ1-2; no firm D call. In germline, CDR1 is MRHNA, CDR2 SNTAGT. Trimming cost V 3 bases and J 7 bases, with 12 bases left between them. This CDR3 has 13 residues. In nucleotides, the CDR3 is TGTGCCAGCAGTGAACAAGAGGGCTTTGGCTACACCTTC. This gives the protein CASSEQEGFGYTF.

Points on this clone: Since a much larger clone is just one base distant, this may be a read error. The chain employs TRBV27 and TRBJ1-5, with 8 bases aligning to TRBD1. CDR3 length: 14 residues. The V gene's germline CDR1 is MNHEY and CDR2 SMNVEV (reference sequence). V gave up 4 bases and J gave up 3 bases; unmatched junction bases: 2. Here the CDR3 reads CASSSTGVNQPQHF. The DNA of the CDR3 is TGTGCCAGCAGTTCGACAGGGGTCAATCAGCCCCAGCATTTT.

The V and J genes are TRBV29-1 and TRBJ2-7; TRBD1 is a possible D gene (5 bases). This CDR3 region has 13 residues. Germline V CDR1 and CDR2: SQVTM, ANQGSEA. V dropped 2 bases and J dropped 3 bases, with 11 bases sitting between them. Here the CDR3 reads CSVEFRDSYEQYF. Here the CDR3 DNA reads TGCAGCGTTGAATTTCGTGACAGCTACGAGCAGTACTTC.

The chain has TRBV7-9 and TRBJ2-6, with D hard to call. The germline V gene encodes CDR1 SEHNR and CDR2 FQNEAQ (reference sequence). CDR3 length: 14 residues. The V end lost 6 bases, the J end lost 1 base, and 7 bases lay between the germline ends. The DNA of the CDR3 is TGTGCCAGCAGTCGAGAGTCTGGGGCCAACGTCCTGACTTTC. It codes for CASSRESGANVLTF.

The rearrangement joins TRBV28 to TRBJ2-7, with TRBD2 matching 13 bases. V shed 4 bases, J shed 3 bases, and the junction held 12 bases outside the gene matches. Germline CDR1 is MDHEN and CDR2 is SYDVKM. The CDR3 is 18 amino acids. The CDR3 region has the DNA TGTGCCAGCAGTTGGGGGGGACTAGCGGGATCGGGACTCTACGAGCAGTACGTC. This gives the protein CASSWGGLAGSGLYEQYV.

The chain carries TRBV11-3 and TRBJ2-1, with a tentative D call TRBD2 (5 bases). The CDR3 sequence is 13 residues long. CDR1 is SGHNT, CDR2 YENEEA, per germline. With 6 bases removed from V and 6 bases from J, the gap between germline ends came to 12 bases. CDR3 DNA sequence: TGTGCCAGCAGTCTTGAGGGTACCAATGAGCAGTTCTTC. It is translated as CASSLEGTNEQFF.